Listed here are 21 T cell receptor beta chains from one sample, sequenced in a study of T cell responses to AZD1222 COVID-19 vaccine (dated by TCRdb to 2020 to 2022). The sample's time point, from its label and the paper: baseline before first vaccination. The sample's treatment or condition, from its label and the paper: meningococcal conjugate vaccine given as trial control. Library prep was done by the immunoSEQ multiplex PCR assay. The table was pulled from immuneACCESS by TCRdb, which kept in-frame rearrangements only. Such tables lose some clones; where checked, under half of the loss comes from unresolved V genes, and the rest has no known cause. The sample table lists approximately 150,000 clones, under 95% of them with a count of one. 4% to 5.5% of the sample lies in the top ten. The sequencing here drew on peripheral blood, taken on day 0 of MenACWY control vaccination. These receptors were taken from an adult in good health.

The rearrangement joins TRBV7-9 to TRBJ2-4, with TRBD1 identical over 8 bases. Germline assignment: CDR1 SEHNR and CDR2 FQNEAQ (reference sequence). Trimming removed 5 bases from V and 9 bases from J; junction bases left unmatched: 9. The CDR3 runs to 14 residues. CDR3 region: CASSIQTGVSIQYF. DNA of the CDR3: TGTGCCAGCAGCATCCAGACAGGGGTGAGCATTCAGTACTTC.

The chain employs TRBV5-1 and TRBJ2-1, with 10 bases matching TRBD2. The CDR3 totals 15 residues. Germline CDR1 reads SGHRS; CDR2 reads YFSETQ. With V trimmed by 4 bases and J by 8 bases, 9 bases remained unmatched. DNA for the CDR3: TGCGCCAGCAGCCCAGCGGGAGGGCCCGTTTATGAGCAGTTCTTC. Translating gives CASSPAGGPVYEQFF.

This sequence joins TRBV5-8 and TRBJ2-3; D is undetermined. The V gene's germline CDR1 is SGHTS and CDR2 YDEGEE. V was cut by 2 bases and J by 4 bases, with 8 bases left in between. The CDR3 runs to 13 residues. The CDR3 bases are TGTGCCAGCAGCTTAAGGATGTCAGATACGCAGTATTTT. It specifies CASSLRMSDTQYF.

CDR3 DNA: TGCGCCAGTCAGGACAGGAGTAATTCACCCCTCCACTTT. Translating gives CASQDRSNSPLHF. The chain joins TRBV5-1 to TRBJ1-6, with TRBD1 matching over 7 bases. The germline V gene encodes CDR1 SGHRS and CDR2 YFSETQ. The trim removed 8 bases at V and 6 bases at J, leaving 5 bases unmatched. The CDR3 loop spans 13 amino acids.

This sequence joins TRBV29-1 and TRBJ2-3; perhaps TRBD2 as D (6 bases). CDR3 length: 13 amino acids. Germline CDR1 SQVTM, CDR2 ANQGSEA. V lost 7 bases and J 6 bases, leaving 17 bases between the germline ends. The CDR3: CSGRARVTDTQYF. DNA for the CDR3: TGCAGCGGGAGGGCCCGGGTAACGGATACGCAGTATTTT.

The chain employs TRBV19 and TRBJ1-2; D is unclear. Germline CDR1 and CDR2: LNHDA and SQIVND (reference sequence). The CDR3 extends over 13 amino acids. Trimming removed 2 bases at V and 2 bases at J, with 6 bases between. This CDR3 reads CASSIPANYGYTF. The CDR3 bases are TGTGCCAGTAGTATACCAGCCAACTATGGCTACACCTTC. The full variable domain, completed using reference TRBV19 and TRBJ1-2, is DGGITQSPKYLFRKEGQNVTLSCEQNLNHDAMYWYRQDPGQGLRLIYYSQIVNDFQKGDIAEGYSVSREKKESFPLTVTSAQKNPTAFYLCASSIPANYGYTFGSGTRLTVV.

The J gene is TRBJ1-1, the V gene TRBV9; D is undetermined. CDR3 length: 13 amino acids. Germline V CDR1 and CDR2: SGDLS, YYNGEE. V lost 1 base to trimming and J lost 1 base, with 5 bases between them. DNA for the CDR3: TGTGCCAGCAGCGTACAGAAGAACACTGAAGCTTTCTTT. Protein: CASSVQKNTEAFF.

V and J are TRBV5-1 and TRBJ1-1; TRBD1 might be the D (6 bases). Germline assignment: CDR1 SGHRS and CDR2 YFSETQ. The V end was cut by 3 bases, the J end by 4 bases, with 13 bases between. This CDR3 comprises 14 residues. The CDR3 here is CASSWWEGGTEAFF. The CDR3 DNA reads TGCGCCAGCAGCTGGTGGGAGGGGGGCACTGAAGCTTTCTTT. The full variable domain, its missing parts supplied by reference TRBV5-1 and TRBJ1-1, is KAGVTQTPRYLIKTRGQQVTLSCSPISGHRSVSWYQQTPGQGLQFLFEYFSETQRNKGNFPGRFSGRQFSNSRSEMNVSTLELGDSALYLCASSWWEGGTEAFFGQGTRLTVV.

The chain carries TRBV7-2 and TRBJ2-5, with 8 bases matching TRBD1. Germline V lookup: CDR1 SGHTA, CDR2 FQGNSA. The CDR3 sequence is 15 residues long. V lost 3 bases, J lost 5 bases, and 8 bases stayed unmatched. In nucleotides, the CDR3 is TGTGCCAGCAGCTTCCAGACAGGGGCGGGGGAGACCCAGTACTTC. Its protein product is CASSFQTGAGETQYF.

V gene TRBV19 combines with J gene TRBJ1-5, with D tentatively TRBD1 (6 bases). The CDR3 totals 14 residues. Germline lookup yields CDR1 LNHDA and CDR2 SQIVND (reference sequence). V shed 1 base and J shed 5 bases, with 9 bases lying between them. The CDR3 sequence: CASSIGGGDQPQHF. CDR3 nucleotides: TGTGCCAGTAGTATAGGAGGGGGAGATCAGCCCCAGCATTTT.

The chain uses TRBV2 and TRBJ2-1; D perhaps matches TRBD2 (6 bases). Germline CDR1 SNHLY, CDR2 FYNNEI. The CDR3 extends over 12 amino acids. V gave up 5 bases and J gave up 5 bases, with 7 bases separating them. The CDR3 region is CASSLADNEQFF. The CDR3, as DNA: TGTGCCAGCAGTTTAGCGGACAATGAGCAGTTCTTC.

The CDR3 bases are TGCAGTGCCCTTTCTAACTATGGCTACACCTTC. Translating gives CSALSNYGYTF. The rearrangement uses TRBV20-1 and TRBJ1-2; no definite D call. The germline CDR1 and CDR2 sequences are DFQATT and SNEGSKA (reference sequence). This CDR3 comprises 11 residues. Trimming took 6 bases from V and 0 from J, leaving 5 bases between them.

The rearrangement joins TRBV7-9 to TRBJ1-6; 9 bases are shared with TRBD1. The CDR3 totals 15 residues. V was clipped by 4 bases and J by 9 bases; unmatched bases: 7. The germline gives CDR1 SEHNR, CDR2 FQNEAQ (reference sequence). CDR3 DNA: TGTGCCAGCAGCTCGGGACAGGGAATGGGTTCACCCCTCCACTTT. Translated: CASSSGQGMGSPLHF.

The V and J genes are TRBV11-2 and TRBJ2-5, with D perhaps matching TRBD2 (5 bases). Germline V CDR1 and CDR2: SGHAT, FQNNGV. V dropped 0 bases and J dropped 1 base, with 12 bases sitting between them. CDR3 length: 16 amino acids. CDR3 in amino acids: CASSLDNREGQETQYF. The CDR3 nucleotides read TGTGCCAGCAGCTTAGATAACCGGGAAGGCCAAGAGACCCAGTACTTC.

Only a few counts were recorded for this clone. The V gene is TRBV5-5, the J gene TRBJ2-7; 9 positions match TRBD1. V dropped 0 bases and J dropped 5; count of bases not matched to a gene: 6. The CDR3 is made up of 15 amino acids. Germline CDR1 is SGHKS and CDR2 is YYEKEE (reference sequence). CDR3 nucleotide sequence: TGTGCCAGCAGCTTGGGGGGACAGGGTGGGAACGAGCAGTACTTC. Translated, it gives CASSLGGQGGNEQYF. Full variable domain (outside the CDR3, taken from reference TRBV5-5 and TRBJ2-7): DAGVTQSPTHLIKTRGQQVTLRCSPISGHKSVSWYQQVLGQGPQFIFQYYEKEERGRGNFPDRFSARQFPNYSSELNVNALLLGDSALYLCASSLGGQGGNEQYFGPGTRLTVT.

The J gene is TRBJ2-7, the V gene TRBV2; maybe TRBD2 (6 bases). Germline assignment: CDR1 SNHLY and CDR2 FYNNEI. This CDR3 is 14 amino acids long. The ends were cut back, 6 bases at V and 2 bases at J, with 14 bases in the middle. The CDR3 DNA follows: TGTGCCAGCAGCGACGGGCGGGAAACCTACGAGCAGTACTTC. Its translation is CASSDGRETYEQYF.

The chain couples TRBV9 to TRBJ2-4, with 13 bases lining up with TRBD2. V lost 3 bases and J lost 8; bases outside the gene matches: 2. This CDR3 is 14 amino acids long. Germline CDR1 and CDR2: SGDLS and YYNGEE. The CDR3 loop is CASSGTSGRHIQYF. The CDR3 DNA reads TGTGCCAGCAGCGGGACTAGCGGGAGACACATTCAGTACTTC.

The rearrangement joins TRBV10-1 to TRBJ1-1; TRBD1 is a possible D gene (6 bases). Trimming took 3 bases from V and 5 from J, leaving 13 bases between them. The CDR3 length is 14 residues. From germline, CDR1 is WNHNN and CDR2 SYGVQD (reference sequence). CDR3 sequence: CASSDAGEGTEAFF. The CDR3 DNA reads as TGCGCCAGCAGTGATGCAGGGGAGGGGACTGAAGCTTTCTTT.

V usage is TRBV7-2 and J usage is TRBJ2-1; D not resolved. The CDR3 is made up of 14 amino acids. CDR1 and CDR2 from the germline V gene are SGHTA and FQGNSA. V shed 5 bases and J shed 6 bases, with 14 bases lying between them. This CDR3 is CASSPSVLTNEQFF. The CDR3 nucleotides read TGTGCCAGCAGCCCCAGTGTCCTGACCAATGAGCAGTTCTTC.

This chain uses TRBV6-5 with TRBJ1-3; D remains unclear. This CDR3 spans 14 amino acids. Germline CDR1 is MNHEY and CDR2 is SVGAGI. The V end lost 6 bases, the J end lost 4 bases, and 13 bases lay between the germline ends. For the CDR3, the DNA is TGTGCCAGCAGCCAAGCCCGACTCGGAAACACCATATATTTT. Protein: CASSQARLGNTIYF.

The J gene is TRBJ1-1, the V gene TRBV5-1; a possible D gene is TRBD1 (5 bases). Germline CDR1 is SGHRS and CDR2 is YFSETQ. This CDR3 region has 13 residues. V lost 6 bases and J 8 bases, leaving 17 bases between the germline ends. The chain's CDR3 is CASTYPGGAEAFF. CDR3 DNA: TGCGCCAGCACCTACCCGGGGGGAGCAGAAGCTTTCTTT.